What follows are 20 T cell receptor beta chains derived from one specimen sequenced in a study of blood T cell repertoires in COVID-19. Assay: immunoSEQ multiplex PCR; the TCRdb copy retains only in-frame clones and omits some. The data hold some 200,000 clones, with about 85% observed a single time. The specimen sequenced was peripheral blood. These receptor sequences come from a woman older than 75 with active or convalescent COVID-19.

The rearrangement links TRBV27 to TRBJ1-6, with D maybe TRBD1 (6 bases). Per germline, CDR1 MNHEY and CDR2 SMNVEV (reference sequence). The V end was cut by 6 bases, the J end by 6 bases, with 9 bases between. The CDR3 covers 13 residues. The CDR3 DNA reads as TGTGCCAGCAGGGGCAGGGGTAATTCACCCCTCCACTTT. It codes for CASRGRGNSPLHF.

V gene TRBV6-5 combines with J gene TRBJ1-2; maybe TRBD1 (6 bases). CDR3 size: 13 residues. From germline, CDR1 is MNHEY and CDR2 SVGAGI. Trimming took 7 bases from V and 2 from J, leaving 11 bases between them. This CDR3 reads CASTGRGNYGYTF. The CDR3 nucleotides read TGTGCCAGCACGGGTAGGGGGAACTATGGCTACACCTTC.

This rearrangement joins TRBV6-5 to TRBJ1-1, with 8 bases matching TRBD1. CDR3 length: 11 residues. Unmatched junction bases numbered 2, after V lost 10 bases and J lost 4 bases. Germline V gives CDR1 MNHEY, CDR2 SVGAGI. This chain's CDR3 is CATTGGTEAFF. Written as DNA, the CDR3 is TGTGCCACCACAGGGGGCACTGAAGCTTTCTTT.

The chain employs TRBV11-3 and TRBJ1-1; 10 bases agree with TRBD1. J lost 12 bases, V lost 1 base, and 5 bases had no gene match. CDR3 length: 13 residues. CDR1 is SGHNT, CDR2 YENEEA, per germline. The CDR3 DNA follows: TGTGCCAGCAGCTTAGGAATGGGACAGGGGACTTTCTTT. As protein: CASSLGMGQGTFF.

For the CDR3, the DNA is TGCAGTGCTAGTCAGCCGCGGGGGGGCCCTACCTACGAGCAGTACTTC. Protein: CSASQPRGGPTYEQYF. V gene TRBV20-1 combines with J gene TRBJ2-7, with TRBD2 matching 9 bases. Germline loops: CDR1 DFQATT, CDR2 SNEGSKA (reference sequence). CDR3 length: 16 residues. The ends lost 3 bases at V and 2 bases at J; junction bases unmatched: 11.

V usage is TRBV5-6 and J usage is TRBJ1-6, with a weak D call TRBD1 (5 bases). Germline-derived CDR1 and CDR2 are SGHDT and YYEEEE. There are 17 residues in the CDR3. V lost 3 bases to trimming and J lost 5 bases, with 18 bases between them. CDR3 bases: TGTGCCAGCAGCTCCTCCCCCCTTCGGGGGGATAATTCACCCCTCCACTTT. This codes for CASSSSPLRGDNSPLHF.

The rearrangement links TRBV28 to TRBJ2-1, with D tentatively TRBD2 (6 bases). Germline CDR1 and CDR2: MDHEN and SYDVKM. CDR3 length: 11 amino acids. The V end was cut by 8 bases, the J end by 5 bases, with 7 bases between. The DNA for the CDR3 is TGTGCCAGCGGGACTCACAATGAGCAGTTCTTC. Amino acids: CASGTHNEQFF.

Only a few counts were recorded for this clone. The V call is TRBV5-1, the J call TRBJ2-2, with D unclear. CDR1 SGHRS and CDR2 YFSETQ come from the germline V gene. V was clipped by 1 base and J by 4 bases, with 8 bases between them. The CDR3 is 14 residues long. The CDR3 reads CASSLWATTGELFF. The CDR3 region has the DNA TGCGCCAGCAGCTTGTGGGCGACCACCGGGGAGCTGTTTTTT.

In its sample, this clone was seen once. This chain links TRBV6-6 with TRBJ2-6; 9 bases agree with TRBD2. The V segment lost 5 bases and the J segment 0 bases; nucleotides outside the gene matches: 11. This CDR3 is 19 amino acids long. The V gene's germline CDR1 is MNHNY and CDR2 SVGAGI (reference sequence). CDR3 nucleotides: TGTGCCAGCAGTCCCTTTCCTGGCGGGAGGGGCTCTGGGGCCAACGTCCTGACTTTC. It encodes CASSPFPGGRGSGANVLTF.

DNA of the CDR3: TGTGCCAGCAGCCCCGGACTTTACGAGCAGTACTTC. Translated: CASSPGLYEQYF. The gene calls are TRBV7-9 and TRBJ2-7; D may be TRBD2 (5 bases). The CDR3 spans 12 residues. Deletions cut 5 bases from V and 4 bases from J, with 9 bases between. Germline V CDR1 and CDR2: SEHNR, FQNEAQ (reference sequence).

The rearrangement uses TRBV30 and TRBJ1-2; 11 bases are shared with TRBD1. The ends lost 7 bases at V and 2 bases at J; junction bases unmatched: 9. Germline CDR1 and CDR2: GTSNPN and SVGIG (reference sequence). CDR3 length: 15 amino acids. The chain's CDR3 is CASMDRGRGNYGYTF. CDR3 coding DNA: TGTGCCTCTATGGACAGGGGGCGGGGGAACTATGGCTACACCTTC.

The chain couples TRBV28 to TRBJ1-5; a weak D match, TRBD1 (5 bases). Trimming left V 5 bases short and J 1 base short, with 15 bases between. CDR1 and CDR2 (germline): MDHEN, SYDVKM. The CDR3 totals 16 residues. The CDR3 loop reads CASSLMGLPSNQPQHF. CDR3 coding DNA: TGTGCCAGCAGTCTAATGGGACTTCCGAGCAATCAGCCCCAGCATTTT.

The CDR3 loop reads CASSRGLADNEQFF. DNA of the CDR3: TGTGCCAGCAGTAGAGGACTAGCGGACAATGAGCAGTTCTTC. This chain joins TRBV6-5 and TRBJ2-1; TRBD2 matches at 10 bases. This CDR3 spans 14 amino acids. Trimming removed 5 bases from V and 5 bases from J; junction bases left unmatched: 3. Per the germline V gene, CDR1 is MNHEY and CDR2 is SVGAGI.

The chain is built from TRBV25-1 and TRBJ2-1; 13 positions match TRBD2. This CDR3 has 17 amino acids. CDR1 MGHDK and CDR2 SYGVNS come from the germline V gene. Trimming took 6 bases from V and 0 from J; bases not matched to a gene: 5. CDR3 sequence reads: CASREGLAGHSYNEQFF. In nucleotides, the CDR3 is TGTGCCAGCAGGGAGGGACTAGCGGGACACTCCTACAATGAGCAGTTCTTC.

V is TRBV10-3 and J is TRBJ2-5; TRBD1 is a possible D gene (6 bases). V lost 4 bases and J 1 base, leaving 7 bases between the germline ends. The CDR3 loop spans 13 amino acids. Germline CDR1 ENHRY, CDR2 SYGVKD. In DNA, the CDR3 is TGTGCCATCAGTGGACAGGCCCAAGAGACCCAGTACTTC. Protein: CAISGQAQETQYF.

V and J are TRBV19 and TRBJ2-2; perhaps TRBD2 as D (6 bases). The CDR3 runs 15 residues. Trimming removed 1 base from V and 4 bases from J, with 10 bases in between. Germline CDR1 reads LNHDA; CDR2 reads SQIVND (reference sequence). CDR3 protein: CASSIAGAVTGELFF. The DNA for the CDR3 is TGTGCCAGTAGTATAGCGGGAGCGGTCACCGGGGAGCTGTTTTTT.

This chain connects TRBV25-1 to TRBJ2-1, with 10 bases identical to TRBD2. J gave up 2 bases and V 6 bases, and 7 bases lay outside the gene matches. This CDR3 is built from 16 residues. From germline, CDR1 is MGHDK and CDR2 SYGVNS. CDR3 sequence reads: CASSAPGTSAYNEQFF. In DNA, the CDR3 is TGTGCCAGCAGCGCTCCTGGGACTAGCGCCTACAATGAGCAGTTCTTC.

V usage is TRBV6-2 or TRBV6-3 and J usage is TRBJ1-2; 7 bases match TRBD1. Germline loops: CDR1 MNHEY, CDR2 SVGEGT. V shed 0 bases, J shed 6 bases, and the junction held 7 bases outside the gene matches. This CDR3 spans 15 amino acids. CDR3 DNA sequence: TGTGCCAGCAGTTACTCCCGACAGGGATCCGATGGCTACACCTTC. This sequence encodes CASSYSRQGSDGYTF.

The gene calls are TRBV5-1 and TRBJ1-2; 8 bases align to TRBD1. CDR3 length: 14 amino acids. Germline V gives CDR1 SGHRS, CDR2 YFSETQ. V shed 4 bases, J shed 8 bases, and the junction held 10 bases outside the gene matches. CDR3 coding DNA: TGCGCCAGCAGCATAGACAGGGGCCGAGGCGGCTACACCTTC. The encoded protein is CASSIDRGRGGYTF.

The J gene is TRBJ2-3, the V gene TRBV5-4; TRBD2 matches 8 bases. Germline V gene sequence: CDR1 SGHNT, CDR2 YYREEE (reference sequence). CDR3 length equals 17 residues. Germline trimming cut 4 bases from V and 5 bases from J; bases unmatched to any gene: 15. CDR3 nucleotides: TGTGCCAGCAGCGTCTCACCGGACAGCCGGGAGGGAGATACGCAGTATTTT. This gives the protein CASSVSPDSREGDTQYF. Full variable domain (outside the CDR3, taken from reference TRBV5-4 and TRBJ2-3): ETGVTQSPTHLIKTRGQQVTLRCSSQSGHNTVSWYQQALGQGPQFIFQYYREEENGRGNFPPRFSGLQFPNYSSELNVNALELDDSALYLCASSVSPDSREGDTQYFGPGTRLTVL.